This T cell receptor (beta chain) was observed in a study of OX40 agonist ivuxolimab in advanced cancers. Clones were sequenced by immunoSEQ multiplex PCR, and TCRdb holds only the in-frame ones, with some missing. The data hold 35,000 to 50,000 clones, with approximately 91% observed a single time. Excluded were patients having autoimmune disease history or systemic immunosuppression. CDR3 size: 12 residues. V was pared by 1 base and J by 7 bases, with 4 bases between. The germline V gene encodes CDR1 SGHAT and CDR2 FQNNGV. The sequence was obtained from an adult with an advanced solid tumor such as melanoma, head and neck, liver or kidney cancer. This specimen consisted of CD4+ or CD8+ T cells sorted from blood, obtained in a trial of the OX40 agonist ivuxolimab. The rearrangement uses TRBV11-2 and TRBJ1-4; D ambiguous. The CDR3 loop is CASSLGAEKLFF. CDR3 bases: TGTGCCAGCAGCTTAGGGGCTGAAAAACTGTTTTTT. The whole variable domain, remainder taken from reference TRBV11-2 and TRBJ1-4, is EAGVAQSPRYKIIEKRQSVAFWCNPISGHATLYWYQQILGQGPKLLIQFQNNGVVDDSQLPKDRFSAERLKGVDSTLKIQPAKLEDSAVYLCASSLGAEKLFFGSGTQLSVL.